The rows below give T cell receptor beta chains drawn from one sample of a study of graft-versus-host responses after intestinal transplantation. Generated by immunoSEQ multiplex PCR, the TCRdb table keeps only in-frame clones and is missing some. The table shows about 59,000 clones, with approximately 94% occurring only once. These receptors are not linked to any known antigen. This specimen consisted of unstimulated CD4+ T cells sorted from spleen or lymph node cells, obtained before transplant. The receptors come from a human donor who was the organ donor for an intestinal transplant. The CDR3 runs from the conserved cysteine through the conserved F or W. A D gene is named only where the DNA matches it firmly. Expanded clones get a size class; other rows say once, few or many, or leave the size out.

cdr3_aa: CASSLVLEGSTDTQYF; cdr3_nt: TGTGCCAGCAGCTTGGTGCTAGAAGGGAGCACAGATACGCAGTATTTT; clone_size: NA; j_call: TRBJ2-3; v_call: TRBV5-6; d_call: NA
cdr3_aa: CASSSVAGGSTQYF; cdr3_nt: TGTGCCAGCAGCAGCGTAGCGGGGGGTTCTACGCAGTATTTT; clone_size: NA; j_call: TRBJ2-3; v_call: TRBV6-5; d_call: TRBD2
cdr3_aa: CASSSRDRGYNGYTF; cdr3_nt: TGTGCCAGTAGTTCCCGGGACAGGGGATACAATGGCTACACCTTC; clone_size: NA; j_call: TRBJ1-2; v_call: TRBV19; d_call: TRBD1
cdr3_aa: CASSQDFSGGSLLTGELFF; cdr3_nt: TGCGCCAGCAGCCAAGATTTCAGCGGGGGGTCCCTTCTCACCGGGGAGCTGTTTTTT; clone_size: NA; j_call: TRBJ2-2; v_call: TRBV4-3; d_call: TRBD2
cdr3_aa: CASSYLTGLGTEAFF; cdr3_nt: TGTGCCAGCTCATACCTTACAGGGTTAGGCACTGAAGCTTTCTTT; clone_size: NA; j_call: TRBJ1-1; v_call: TRBV18; d_call: NA
cdr3_aa: CASSPEGNYGYTF; cdr3_nt: TGTGCCAGCAGCCCCGAGGGTAACTATGGCTACACCTTC; clone_size: once; j_call: TRBJ1-2; v_call: TRBV7-3; d_call: NA
cdr3_aa: CASSLVRTDTQYF; cdr3_nt: TGTGCCAGCAGCTTAGTCAGAACAGATACGCAGTATTTT; clone_size: once; j_call: TRBJ2-3; v_call: TRBV11-3; d_call: NA
cdr3_aa: CASGPDKYYEQYF; cdr3_nt: TGTGCCAGCGGACCCGACAAGTACTACGAGCAGTACTTC; clone_size: NA; j_call: TRBJ2-7; v_call: TRBV7-8; d_call: NA
cdr3_aa: CASSLKGLADTQYF; cdr3_nt: TGTGCCAGCAGCTTAAAGGGGCTAGCAGATACGCAGTATTTT; clone_size: NA; j_call: TRBJ2-3; v_call: TRBV7-3; d_call: NA
cdr3_aa: CASSAERPGRGEQYF; cdr3_nt: TGTGCCAGCAGTGCCGAGCGGCCGGGGCGAGGGGAGCAGTACTTC; clone_size: once; j_call: TRBJ2-7; v_call: TRBV25-1; d_call: NA
cdr3_aa: CASSTRTANTIYF; cdr3_nt: TGTGCCAGCAGCACTCGGACTGCAAACACCATATATTTT; clone_size: NA; j_call: TRBJ1-3; v_call: TRBV7-8; d_call: NA
cdr3_aa: CASSQGLKGYSNQPQHF; cdr3_nt: TGCGCCAGCAGCCAAGGATTGAAGGGCTATAGCAATCAGCCCCAGCATTTT; clone_size: NA; j_call: TRBJ1-5; v_call: TRBV4-1; d_call: NA
cdr3_aa: CASSLTSGENQETQYF; cdr3_nt: TGTGCCAGCAGCTTAACTAGCGGGGAAAATCAAGAGACCCAGTACTTC; clone_size: NA; j_call: TRBJ2-5; v_call: TRBV7-2; d_call: TRBD2
cdr3_aa: CASSPPSYEQYF; cdr3_nt: TGTGCCAGCTCACCACCGTCCTACGAGCAGTACTTC; clone_size: NA; j_call: TRBJ2-7; v_call: TRBV18; d_call: NA
cdr3_aa: CASSDTRTGSYEQYF; cdr3_nt: TGTGCCAGCAGTGACACACGGACAGGGTCCTACGAGCAGTACTTC; clone_size: NA; j_call: TRBJ2-7; v_call: TRBV25-1; d_call: TRBD1
cdr3_aa: CASTIIPLGGEDTEAFF; cdr3_nt: TGTGCCAGCACCATTATCCCCCTGGGGGGCGAAGACACTGAAGCTTTCTTT; clone_size: NA; j_call: TRBJ1-1; v_call: TRBV2; d_call: NA
cdr3_aa: CASSYSTGGIRETQYF; cdr3_nt: TGTGCCAGCAGTTATTCGACAGGGGGCATAAGGGAGACCCAGTACTTC; clone_size: NA; j_call: TRBJ2-5; v_call: TRBV6-5; d_call: TRBD1
cdr3_aa: CSVETRQGSGYTF; cdr3_nt: TGCAGCGTTGAAACGAGGCAGGGCTCTGGCTACACCTTC; clone_size: once; j_call: TRBJ1-2; v_call: TRBV29-1; d_call: NA
cdr3_aa: CASSTPGQIYGYTF; cdr3_nt: TGTGCCAGTAGTACCCCGGGACAGATCTATGGCTACACCTTC; clone_size: NA; j_call: TRBJ1-2; v_call: TRBV19; d_call: TRBD1
cdr3_aa: CASSSPGGQSPYF; cdr3_nt: TGTGCCAGCAGTTCCCCCGGGGGTCAATCCCCCTACTTC; clone_size: NA; j_call: TRBJ2-7; v_call: TRBV6-5; d_call: NA
cdr3_aa: CASREERTLGSGNTIYF; cdr3_nt: TGTGCCAGCAGAGAGGAAAGGACCTTGGGCTCTGGAAACACCATATATTTT; clone_size: NA; j_call: TRBJ1-3; v_call: TRBV28; d_call: NA
cdr3_aa: CASSLSKGGPVAQHF; cdr3_nt: TGTGCCAGCAGTTTATCGAAGGGCGGTCCTGTGGCCCAGCATTTT; clone_size: NA; j_call: TRBJ1-5; v_call: TRBV27; d_call: NA
cdr3_aa: CASSNQGPTYEQYF; cdr3_nt: TGTGCCAGCAGCAACCAGGGGCCGACCTACGAGCAGTACTTC; clone_size: NA; j_call: TRBJ2-7; v_call: TRBV7-2; d_call: NA
cdr3_aa: CAISGGGGGPLDEQYF; cdr3_nt: TGTGCCATCAGTGGGGGCGGCGGGGGGCCCCTTGACGAGCAGTACTTC; clone_size: NA; j_call: TRBJ2-7; v_call: TRBV10-3; d_call: TRBD2
cdr3_aa: CASSVHGTSGNTIYF; cdr3_nt: TGTGCCAGCAGCGTTCACGGAACCTCTGGAAACACCATATATTTT; clone_size: once; j_call: TRBJ1-3; v_call: TRBV9; d_call: NA
cdr3_aa: CASSVTGTGEQYF; cdr3_nt: TGTGCCAGCAGCGTTACAGGGACTGGGGAGCAGTACTTC; clone_size: NA; j_call: TRBJ2-5; v_call: TRBV9; d_call: NA
cdr3_aa: CSGGQGAYNEQFF; cdr3_nt: TGCAGTGGGGGACAGGGGGCTTACAATGAGCAGTTCTTC; clone_size: NA; j_call: TRBJ2-1; v_call: TRBV29-1; d_call: TRBD1
cdr3_aa: CSPAGTGETQYF; cdr3_nt: TGCAGCCCCGCCGGGACAGGAGAGACCCAGTACTTC; clone_size: NA; j_call: TRBJ2-5; v_call: TRBV29-1; d_call: TRBD1
cdr3_aa: CASSQTGRKGFNEQFF; cdr3_nt: TGCGCCAGCAGTCAAACAGGGAGGAAGGGGTTCAATGAGCAGTTCTTC; clone_size: NA; j_call: TRBJ2-1; v_call: TRBV4-1; d_call: NA
cdr3_aa: CASSLEGMGFYEQYF; cdr3_nt: TGTGCCAGCAGCTTAGAGGGGATGGGTTTCTACGAGCAGTACTTC; clone_size: NA; j_call: TRBJ2-7; v_call: TRBV7-9; d_call: NA